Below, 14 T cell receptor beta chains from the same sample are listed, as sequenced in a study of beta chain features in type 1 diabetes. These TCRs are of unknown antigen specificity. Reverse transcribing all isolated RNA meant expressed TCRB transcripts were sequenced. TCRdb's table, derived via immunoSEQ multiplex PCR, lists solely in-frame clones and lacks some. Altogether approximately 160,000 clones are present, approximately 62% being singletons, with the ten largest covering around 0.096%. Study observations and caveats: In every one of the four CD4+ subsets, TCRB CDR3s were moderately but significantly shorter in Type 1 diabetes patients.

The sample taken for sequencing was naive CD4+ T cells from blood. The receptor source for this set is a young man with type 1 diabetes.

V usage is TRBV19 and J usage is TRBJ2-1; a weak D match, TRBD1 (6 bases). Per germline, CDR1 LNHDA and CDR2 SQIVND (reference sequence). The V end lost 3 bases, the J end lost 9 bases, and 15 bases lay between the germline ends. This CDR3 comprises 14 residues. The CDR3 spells CASSMQQGRREQFF. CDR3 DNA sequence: TGTGCCAGTAGTATGCAACAGGGTAGACGTGAGCAGTTCTTC.

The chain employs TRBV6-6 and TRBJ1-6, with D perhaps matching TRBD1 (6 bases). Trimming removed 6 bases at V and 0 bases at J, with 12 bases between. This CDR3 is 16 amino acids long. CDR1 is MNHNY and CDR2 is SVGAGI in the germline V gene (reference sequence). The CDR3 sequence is CASRSGHSSYNSPLHF. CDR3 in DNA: TGTGCCAGCAGGTCGGGACATAGCTCCTATAATTCACCCCTCCACTTT.

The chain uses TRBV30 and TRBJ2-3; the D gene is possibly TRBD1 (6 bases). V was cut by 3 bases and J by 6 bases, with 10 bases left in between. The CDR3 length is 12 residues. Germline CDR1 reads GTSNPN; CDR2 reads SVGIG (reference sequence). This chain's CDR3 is CAWRLTGDTQYF. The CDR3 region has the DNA TGTGCCTGGAGGCTCACAGGGGATACGCAGTATTTT.

CDR3 in amino acids: CASSDPSPLHF. The CDR3 DNA reads TGTGCCAGCAGTGATCCTTCACCCCTCCACTTT. The chain joins TRBV6-1 to TRBJ1-6; D remains ambiguous. This CDR3 spans 11 amino acids. V lost 3 bases and J 9 bases, leaving 3 bases between the germline ends. Germline V gives CDR1 MNHNS, CDR2 SASEGT.

The CDR3 DNA follows: TGTGCCAGCAGCGGGCAGGAGAACACTGAAGCTTTCTTT. This sequence encodes CASSGQENTEAFF. This chain links TRBV9 with TRBJ1-1, with D uncertain. Germline V gene sequence: CDR1 SGDLS, CDR2 YYNGEE. Trimming cost V 3 bases and J 1 base, with 7 bases left between them. The CDR3 runs to 13 residues.

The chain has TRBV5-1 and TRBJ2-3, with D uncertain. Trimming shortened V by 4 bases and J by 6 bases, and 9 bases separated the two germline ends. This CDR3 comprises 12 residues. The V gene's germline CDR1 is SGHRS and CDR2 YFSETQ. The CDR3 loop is CASSPGSDTQYF. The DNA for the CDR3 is TGCGCCAGCAGCCCAGGATCCGATACGCAGTATTTT. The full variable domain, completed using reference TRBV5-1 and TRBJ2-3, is KAGVTQTPRYLIKTRGQQVTLSCSPISGHRSVSWYQQTPGQGLQFLFEYFSETQRNKGNFPGRFSGRQFSNSRSEMNVSTLELGDSALYLCASSPGSDTQYFGPGTRLTVL.

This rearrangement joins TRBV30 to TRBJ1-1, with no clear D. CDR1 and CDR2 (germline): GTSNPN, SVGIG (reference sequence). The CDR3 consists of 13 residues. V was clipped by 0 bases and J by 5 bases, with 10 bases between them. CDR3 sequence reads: CAWSVQLGTEAFF. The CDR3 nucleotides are TGTGCCTGGAGTGTGCAACTTGGGACTGAAGCTTTCTTT.

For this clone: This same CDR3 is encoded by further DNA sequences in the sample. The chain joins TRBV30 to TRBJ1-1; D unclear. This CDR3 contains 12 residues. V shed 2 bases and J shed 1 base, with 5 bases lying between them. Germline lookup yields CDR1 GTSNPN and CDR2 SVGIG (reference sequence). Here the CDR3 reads CAWSSGNTEAFF. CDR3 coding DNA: TGTGCCTGGAGTAGCGGGAACACTGAAGCTTTCTTT.

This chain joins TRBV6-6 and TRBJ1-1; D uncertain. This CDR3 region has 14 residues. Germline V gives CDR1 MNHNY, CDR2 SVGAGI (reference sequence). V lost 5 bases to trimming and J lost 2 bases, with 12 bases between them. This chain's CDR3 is CASSPHGPNTEAFF. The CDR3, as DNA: TGTGCCAGCAGTCCCCACGGGCCCAACACTGAAGCTTTCTTT.

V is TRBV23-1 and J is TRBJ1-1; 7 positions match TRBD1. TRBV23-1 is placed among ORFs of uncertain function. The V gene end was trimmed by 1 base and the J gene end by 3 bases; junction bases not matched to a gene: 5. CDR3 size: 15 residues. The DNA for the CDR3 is TGCGCCAGCAGTCAATTAGACAGGGCTTACACTGAAGCTTTCTTT. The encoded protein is CASSQLDRAYTEAFF.

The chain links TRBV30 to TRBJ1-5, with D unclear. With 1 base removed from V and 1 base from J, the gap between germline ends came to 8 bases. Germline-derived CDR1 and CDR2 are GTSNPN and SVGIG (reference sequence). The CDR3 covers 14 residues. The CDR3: CAWSGPTSNQPQHF. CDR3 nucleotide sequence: TGTGCCTGGAGTGGACCCACGAGCAATCAGCCCCAGCATTTT.

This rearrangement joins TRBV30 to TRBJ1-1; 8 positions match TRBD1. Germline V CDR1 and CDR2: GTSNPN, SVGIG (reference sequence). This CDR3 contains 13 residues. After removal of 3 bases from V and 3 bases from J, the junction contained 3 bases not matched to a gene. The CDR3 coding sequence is TGTGCCTGGAGGGGGGACAGGCACACTGAAGCTTTCTTT. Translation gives CAWRGDRHTEAFF.

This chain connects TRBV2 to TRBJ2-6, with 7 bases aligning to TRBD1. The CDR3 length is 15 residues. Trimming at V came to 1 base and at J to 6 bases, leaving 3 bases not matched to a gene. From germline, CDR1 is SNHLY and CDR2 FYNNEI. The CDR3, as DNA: TGTGCCAGCAGTGAAGACAGGGGCGCGGCCAACGTCCTGACTTTC. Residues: CASSEDRGAANVLTF. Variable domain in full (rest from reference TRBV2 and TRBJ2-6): EPEVTQTPSHQVTQMGQEVILRCVPISNHLYFYWYRQILGQKVEFLVSFYNNEISEKSEIFDDQFSVERPDGSNFTLKIRSTKLEDSAMYFCASSEDRGAANVLTFGAGSRLTVL.

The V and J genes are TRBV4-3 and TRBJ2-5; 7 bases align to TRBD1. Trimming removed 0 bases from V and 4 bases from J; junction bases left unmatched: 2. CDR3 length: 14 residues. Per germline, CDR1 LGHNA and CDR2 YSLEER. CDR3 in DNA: TGCGCCAGCAGCCAAGATCAGGGGGTAGAGACCCAGTACTTC. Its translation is CASSQDQGVETQYF.